This TCR beta chain came from a study of CD8+ T cells in alopecia areata. The CDR3 covers 16 residues. Germline lookup yields CDR1 LGHNT and CDR2 FRNRAP. Trimming removed 3 bases at V and 2 bases at J, with 13 bases between. Treatment described: oral pan-JAK inhibitor, 5-10 mg twice daily. Reverse transcribed after extraction, RNA yielded cDNA as the sequencing template. Sequencing used immunoSEQ multiplex PCR; TCRdb keeps in-frame clones, though not all of them. The table includes 90,000 to 120,000 clones, 84% detected once. The J gene is TRBJ2-2, the V gene TRBV12-5, with D perhaps matching TRBD1 (6 bases). The source is a human donor with alopecia areata. The material sequenced was CD8+ T cells sorted from blood, taken at week 24, from a patient treated with tofacitinib. The CDR3 is CASGFFQGLNTGELFF. The CDR3 DNA reads TGTGCTAGTGGTTTTTTCCAGGGGCTTAACACCGGGGAGCTGTTTTTT.